These 20 T cell receptor beta chains share one sample of origin, sequenced in a study of T cell responses to AZD1222 COVID-19 vaccine. The protocol was immunoSEQ multiplex PCR, while the TCRdb copy is restricted to in-frame clones and leaves out a portion. Here the sample spans roughly 120,000 clones, roughly nine tenths being singletons. The input for sequencing was peripheral blood, taken on day 0 of AZD1222 vaccination. The receptors here all came from an adult in good health.

The CDR3 is CASSPSTSGRNEQYF. Here the CDR3 DNA reads TGTGCCAGCTCACCCTCGACTAGCGGGAGGAACGAGCAGTACTTC. The chain recombines TRBV18 with TRBJ2-7, with 13 bases lining up with TRBD2. With 3 bases clipped from V and 5 bases from J, the junction kept 4 bases outside the gene matches. Germline CDR1 is KGHSH and CDR2 is LQKENI. This CDR3 spans 15 amino acids.

The chain joins TRBV7-9 to TRBJ2-1, with D perhaps TRBD2 (6 bases). This CDR3 spans 13 amino acids. CDR1 SEHNR and CDR2 FQNEAQ come from the germline V gene (reference sequence). Trimming removed 5 bases at V and 3 bases at J, with 8 bases between. This chain's CDR3 is CASSPGVYNEQFF. The CDR3 coding sequence is TGTGCCAGCAGCCCGGGGGTCTACAATGAGCAGTTCTTC.

The CDR3 here is CASSLQTGGTGELFF. The CDR3 bases are TGTGCCAGCAGCTTACAGACAGGGGGCACCGGGGAGCTGTTTTTT. The V call is TRBV7-2, the J call TRBJ2-2; 9 bases agree with TRBD1. The germline V gene has CDR1 SGHTA and CDR2 FQGNSA. The CDR3 contains 15 residues. Trimming cost V 2 bases and J 4 bases; bases outside gene matches: 2.

V and J are TRBV3-1 (or the pseudogene TRBV3-2) and TRBJ2-1; 15 bases match TRBD2. The germline CDR1 and CDR2 sequences are LGHDT and YNNKEL (reference sequence). The CDR3 has 16 residues. The V and J ends lost 4 bases and 10 bases, in that order; junction bases with no gene match: 8. For the CDR3, the DNA is TGTGCCAGCAGCCTGGGACTAGCGGGAGGTCTGGGGGAGCAGTTCTTC. It translates to CASSLGLAGGLGEQFF.

This chain joins TRBV6-1 and TRBJ1-1, with D unresolved. The CDR3 is 14 amino acids. Per the germline V gene, CDR1 is MNHNS and CDR2 is SASEGT. V dropped 2 bases and J dropped 3 bases, with 10 bases sitting between them. CDR3 DNA sequence: TGTGCCAGCAGTGAAACGGGCAGCTACACTGAAGCTTTCTTT. Encoded protein: CASSETGSYTEAFF.

V is TRBV7-7 and J is TRBJ2-1, with TRBD2 identical over 7 bases. The CDR3 spans 14 residues. CDR1 SSHAT and CDR2 FNYEAQ come from the germline V gene (reference sequence). CDR3 sequence: CASPSGIGFDEQFF. The CDR3, as DNA: TGTGCTAGCCCAAGCGGGATTGGCTTTGATGAGCAGTTCTTC.

This chain uses TRBV6-5 with TRBJ2-3; TRBD2 matches 13 bases. Germline V lookup: CDR1 MNHEY, CDR2 SVGAGI. CDR3 length: 15 residues. V was pared by 6 bases and J by 5 bases, with 5 bases of the junction left unmatched. In DNA, the CDR3 is TGTGCCAGCAGCGGACTAGCGGGAGCGGGAGATACGCAGTATTTT. This codes for CASSGLAGAGDTQYF.

This clone occurred a few times. The V call is TRBV6-5, the J call TRBJ2-1; possibly TRBD2 for D (7 bases). Trimming removed 7 bases from V and 10 bases from J, with 23 bases in between. The CDR3 runs 15 residues. Germline V gene lookup returns CDR1 MNHEY and CDR2 SVGAGI. The CDR3 here is CASTLVAGEGKEQFF. The CDR3 region has the DNA TGTGCCAGCACTCTCGTGGCAGGGGAGGGAAAAGAGCAGTTCTTC.

This sequence joins TRBV6-5 and TRBJ2-7, with 7 bases lining up with TRBD1. J gave up 3 bases and V 3 bases, and 5 bases lay outside the gene matches. Germline V gives CDR1 MNHEY, CDR2 SVGAGI. The CDR3 is 14 amino acids. In DNA form, the CDR3 reads TGTGCCAGCAGTTATCTGGGACAGTACTACGAGCAGTACTTC. The encoded protein is CASSYLGQYYEQYF.

This clone has a single count. The chain links TRBV12-3 or TRBV12-4 to TRBJ1-2, with D possibly being TRBD1 (5 bases). Deletions cut 7 bases from V and 1 base from J, with 10 bases between. The CDR3 length is 13 residues. The chain's CDR3 is CASKTDSNYGYTF. CDR3 DNA sequence: TGTGCCAGCAAAACAGACAGTAACTATGGCTACACCTTC.

The chain carries TRBV7-9 and TRBJ2-3; a possible D gene is TRBD2 (7 bases). Germline CDR1 and CDR2: SEHNR and FQNEAQ (reference sequence). V was cut by 8 bases and J by 5 bases, with 11 bases left in between. The length of the CDR3 is 12 residues. CDR3 nucleotides: TGTGCCAGCGTAGGGGGGGGAGATACGCAGTATTTT. Translated: CASVGGGDTQYF.

This chain connects TRBV29-1 to TRBJ1-1, with 8 bases identical to TRBD1. CDR1 and CDR2 (germline): SQVTM, ANQGSEA. The CDR3 is made up of 14 amino acids. J was trimmed by 7 bases and V by 8 bases; bases with no gene match: 15. CDR3: CSLGGGQGGFEAFF. CDR3 DNA sequence: TGCAGCCTAGGGGGCGGACAGGGAGGGTTTGAAGCTTTCTTT.

CDR3 protein: CATEGSGNTIYF. The CDR3 bases are TGTGCCACCGAAGGGTCTGGAAACACCATATATTTT. The chain couples TRBV10-3 to TRBJ1-3; D remains unclear. The CDR3 consists of 12 residues. Trimming shortened V by 10 bases and J by 1 base, and 8 bases separated the two germline ends. The germline V gene encodes CDR1 ENHRY and CDR2 SYGVKD.

The rearrangement links TRBV7-8 to TRBJ1-2; no firm D call. Trimming left V 5 bases short and J 8 bases short, with 21 bases between. The CDR3 consists of 15 residues. From germline, CDR1 is SGHVS and CDR2 FQNEAQ. The CDR3 DNA is TGTGCCAGCAGCGAAGACCGCGTCAATACAGAAGGCTACACCTTC. It specifies CASSEDRVNTEGYTF.

The rearrangement uses TRBV20-1 and TRBJ2-3, with 12 bases matching TRBD2. The V and J ends lost 3 bases and 0 bases, in that order; junction bases with no gene match: 10. This CDR3 region has 18 residues. Germline CDR1 reads DFQATT; CDR2 reads SNEGSKA (reference sequence). The CDR3 DNA reads as TGCAGTGCTAGTTCCCTAGCGGGAGGGTCCCCCAGCACAGATACGCAGTATTTT. Protein sequence: CSASSLAGGSPSTDTQYF.

The rearrangement joins TRBV28 to TRBJ2-2; D gene unclear. This CDR3 comprises 14 residues. Trimming took off 6 bases at V and 0 bases at J, with 8 bases between the two ends. The V gene's germline CDR1 is MDHEN and CDR2 SYDVKM. The CDR3 loop reads CASRPGTNTGELFF. DNA of the CDR3: TGTGCCAGCAGACCTGGGACGAACACCGGGGAGCTGTTTTTT.

The rearrangement links TRBV18 to TRBJ1-6; D unclear. Germline V lookup: CDR1 KGHSH, CDR2 LQKENI. This CDR3 contains 13 residues. V lost 3 bases and J lost 15, with 15 bases in between. This CDR3 reads CASSPLKTEVLHF. The CDR3 DNA reads TGTGCCAGCTCACCCCTGAAGACCGAAGTCCTCCACTTT.

This chain uses TRBV19 with TRBJ1-1; D is perhaps TRBD1 (5 bases). CDR1 is LNHDA, CDR2 SQIVND, per germline (reference sequence). The CDR3 is 15 residues long. Trimming shortened V by 0 bases and J by 2 bases, and 10 bases separated the two germline ends. The CDR3: CASSIDRALNTEAFF. The CDR3 coding sequence is TGTGCCAGTAGTATAGACAGGGCCTTAAACACTGAAGCTTTCTTT. The entire variable domain, with the rest obtained from reference TRBV19 and TRBJ1-1, is as follows: DGGITQSPKYLFRKEGQNVTLSCEQNLNHDAMYWYRQDPGQGLRLIYYSQIVNDFQKGDIAEGYSVSREKKESFPLTVTSAQKNPTAFYLCASSIDRALNTEAFFGQGTRLTVV.

This rearrangement joins TRBV5-1 to TRBJ1-6; TRBD1 might be the D (5 bases). V was pared by 4 bases and J by 12 bases, with 20 bases between. The CDR3 contains 15 residues. The germline CDR1 and CDR2 sequences are SGHRS and YFSETQ. CDR3 DNA: TGCGCCAGCAGCCCAACGGGGACCGAGGGATTACCCCTCCACTTT. It yields the protein CASSPTGTEGLPLHF.

V is TRBV28 and J is TRBJ1-3, with D possibly matching TRBD1 (5 bases). The ends were cut back, 4 bases at V and 2 bases at J, with 9 bases in the middle. Germline V CDR1 and CDR2: MDHEN, SYDVKM. This CDR3 is built from 14 residues. For the CDR3, the DNA is TGTGCCAGCAGTTACGGGGGTACTGGAAACACCATATATTTT. Its protein product is CASSYGGTGNTIYF.